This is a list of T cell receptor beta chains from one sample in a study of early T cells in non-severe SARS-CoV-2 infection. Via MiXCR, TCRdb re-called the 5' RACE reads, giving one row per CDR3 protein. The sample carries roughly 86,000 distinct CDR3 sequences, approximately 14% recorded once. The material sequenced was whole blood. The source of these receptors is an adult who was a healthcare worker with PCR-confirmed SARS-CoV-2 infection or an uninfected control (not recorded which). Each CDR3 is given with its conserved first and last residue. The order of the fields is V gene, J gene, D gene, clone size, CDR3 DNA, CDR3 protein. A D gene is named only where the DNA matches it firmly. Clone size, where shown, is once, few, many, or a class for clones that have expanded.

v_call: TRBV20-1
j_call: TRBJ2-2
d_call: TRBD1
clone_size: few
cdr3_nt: TGCAGTGCTGGAACGAGGACAGGGTCCGACACCGGGGAGCTGTTTTTT
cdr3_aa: CSAGTRTGSDTGELFF

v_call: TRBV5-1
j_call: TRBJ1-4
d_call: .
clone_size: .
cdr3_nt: TGCGCCAGCAGCTCAGGGGACACTTGGGAAAAACTGTTTTTT
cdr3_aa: CASSSGDTWEKLFF

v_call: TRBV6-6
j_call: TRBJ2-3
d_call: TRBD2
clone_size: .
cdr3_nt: TGTGCCAGCAGCCTGGGACTACTCCAGAGCACAGATACGCAGTATTTT
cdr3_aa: CASSLGLLQSTDTQYF

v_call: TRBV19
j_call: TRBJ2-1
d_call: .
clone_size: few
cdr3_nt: TGTGCCAGTAGTACCTCCATCGGACAGACCCATGAGCAGTTCTTC
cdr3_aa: CASSTSIGQTHEQFF

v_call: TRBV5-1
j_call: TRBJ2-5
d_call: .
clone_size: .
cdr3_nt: TGCGCCAGCAGCTTGGTACCGGAGGGAGAGACCCAGTGCTTC
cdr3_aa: CASSLVPEGETQCF

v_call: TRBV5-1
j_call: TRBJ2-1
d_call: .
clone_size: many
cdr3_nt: TGCGCCAGCAGCTTCGAGGGCCACAATGAGCAGTTCTTC
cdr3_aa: CASSFEGHNEQFF

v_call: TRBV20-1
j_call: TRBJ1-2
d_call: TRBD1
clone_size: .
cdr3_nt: TGCAGTGCTGCGACAGGGACAAGTCTCTATGGCTACACCTTC
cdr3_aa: CSAATGTSLYGYTF

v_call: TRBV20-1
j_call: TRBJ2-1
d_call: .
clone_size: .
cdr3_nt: TGCAGTGCTAGACCGTTTATAGCGATAGAAAACAATGAGCAGTTCTTC
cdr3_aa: CSARPFIAIENNEQFF

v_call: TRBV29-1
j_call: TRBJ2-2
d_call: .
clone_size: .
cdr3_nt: TGCAGCGTTGAAAAGGGCTTACCCGGGGAGCTGTTTTTT
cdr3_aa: CSVEKGLPGELFF

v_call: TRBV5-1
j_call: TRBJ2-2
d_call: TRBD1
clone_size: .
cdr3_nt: TGCGCCAGCAGCTTTGGGACAGGGGGAACCAGGGAGCTGTTTTTT
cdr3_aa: CASSFGTGGTRELFF

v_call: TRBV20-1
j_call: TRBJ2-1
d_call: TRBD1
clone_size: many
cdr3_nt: TGCAGTGCTAGAGATACAGGGGCCTCCTACAATGAGCAGTTCTTC
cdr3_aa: CSARDTGASYNEQFF

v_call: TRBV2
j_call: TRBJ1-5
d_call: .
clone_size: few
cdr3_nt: TGTGCCAGCAGCCCCGACAGTCCCAATCAGCCCCAGCATTTT
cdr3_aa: CASSPDSPNQPQHF

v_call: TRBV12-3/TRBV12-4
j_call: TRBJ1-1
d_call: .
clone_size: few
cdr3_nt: TGTGCCAGCAGTTTAGAGGGGGATGAAGCTTTCTTT
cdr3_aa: CASSLEGDEAFF

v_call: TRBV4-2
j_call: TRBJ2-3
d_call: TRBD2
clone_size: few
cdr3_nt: TGTGCCAGCAGGACTATAGGAGCGGGGAGTACAGATACGCAGTATTTT
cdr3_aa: CASRTIGAGSTDTQYF

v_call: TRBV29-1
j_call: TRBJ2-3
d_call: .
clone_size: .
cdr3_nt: TGCAGCGTTGAAGATTTCGCTAACACAGATACGCAGTATTTT
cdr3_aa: CSVEDFANTDTQYF

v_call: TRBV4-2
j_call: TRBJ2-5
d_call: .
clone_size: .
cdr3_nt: TGTGCCAGCAGCCAAAAATTCCAAGAGACCCAGTACTTC
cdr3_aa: CASSQKFQETQYF

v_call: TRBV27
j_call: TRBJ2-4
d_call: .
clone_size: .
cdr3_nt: TGTGCCAGCCGACCCGTGGACCGGCTAAACATTCAGTACTTC
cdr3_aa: CASRPVDRLNIQYF

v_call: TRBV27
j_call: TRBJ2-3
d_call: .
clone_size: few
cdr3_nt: TGTGCCAGCAGTTTATTTAAAGGGGAGACAGATACGCAGTATTTT
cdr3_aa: CASSLFKGETDTQYF

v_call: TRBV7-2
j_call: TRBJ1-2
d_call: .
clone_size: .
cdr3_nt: TGTGCCAGCAGCTTAGTCTTGGTCAGGGTTAGCGGCTACACCTTC
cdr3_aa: CASSLVLVRVSGYTF

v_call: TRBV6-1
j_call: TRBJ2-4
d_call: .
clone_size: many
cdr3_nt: TGTGCCAGCAGCGAACAGGGTGGAAACATTCAGTACTTC
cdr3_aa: CASSEQGGNIQYF

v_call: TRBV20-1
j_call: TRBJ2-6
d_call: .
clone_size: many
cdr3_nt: TGCAGTGCTAGTCCGGGTGTCTCTGGGGCCAACGTCCTGACTTTC
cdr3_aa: CSASPGVSGANVLTF

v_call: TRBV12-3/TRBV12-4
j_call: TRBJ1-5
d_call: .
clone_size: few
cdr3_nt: TGTGCCAGCAGACAGACGGGAAATCAGCCCCAGCATTTT
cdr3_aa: CASRQTGNQPQHF

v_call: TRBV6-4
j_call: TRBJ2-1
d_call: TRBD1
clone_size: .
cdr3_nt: TGTGCCAGCAGTGATGGACAGGGGATGGATGAGCAGTTCTTC
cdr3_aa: CASSDGQGMDEQFF

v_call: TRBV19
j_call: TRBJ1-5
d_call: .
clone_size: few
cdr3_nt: TGTGCCAGTAGTATTATCAGTAGCAATCAGCCCCAGCATTTT
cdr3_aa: CASSIISSNQPQHF

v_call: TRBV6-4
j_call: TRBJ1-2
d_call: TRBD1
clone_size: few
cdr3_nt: TGTGCCAGCCGAGTAGCGGCGACAGGGGGCGGCGGCTACACCTTC
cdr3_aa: CASRVAATGGGGYTF

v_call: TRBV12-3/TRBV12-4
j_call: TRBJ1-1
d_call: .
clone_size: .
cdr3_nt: TGTGCCAGCAGACCCGCATACCCTTCGAACACTGAAGCTTTCTTT
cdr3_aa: CASRPAYPSNTEAFF

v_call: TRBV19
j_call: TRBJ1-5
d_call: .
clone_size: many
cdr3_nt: TGTGCCAGTAGTATCAAACAGGCCAATCAGCCCCAGCATTTT
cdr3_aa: CASSIKQANQPQHF

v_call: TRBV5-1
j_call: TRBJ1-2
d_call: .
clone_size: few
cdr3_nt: TGCGCCAGCAGCCGTTCAGATAGGAACTATGGCTACACCTTC
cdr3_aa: CASSRSDRNYGYTF

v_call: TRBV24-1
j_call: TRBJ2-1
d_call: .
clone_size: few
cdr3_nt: TGTGCCACCAGTCGACAGTCCTACAATGAGCAGTTCTTC
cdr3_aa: CATSRQSYNEQFF

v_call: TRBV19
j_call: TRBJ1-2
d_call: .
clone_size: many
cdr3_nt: TGTGCCAGTAGTATAGGAAGGAACAGCAACTATGGCTACACCTTC
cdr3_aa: CASSIGRNSNYGYTF

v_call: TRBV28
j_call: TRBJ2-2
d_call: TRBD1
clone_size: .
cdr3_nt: TGTGCCAGCAGTCGGGACAGGGTAACCGGGGAGCTGTTTTTT
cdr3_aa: CASSRDRVTGELFF

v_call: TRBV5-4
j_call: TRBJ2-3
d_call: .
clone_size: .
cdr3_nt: TGTGCCAGCAGCTTGGGTGAGGCCACAGATACGCAGTATTTT
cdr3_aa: CASSLGEATDTQYF

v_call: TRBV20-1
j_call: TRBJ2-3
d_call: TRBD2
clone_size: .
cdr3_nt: TGCAGTACGCCCGGGCGGGGGGCAGCAGATACGCAGTATTTT
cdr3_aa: CSTPGRGAADTQYF

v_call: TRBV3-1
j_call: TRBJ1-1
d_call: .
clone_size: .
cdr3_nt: TGTGCCAGCAGCCAAGGGAAGAAGAACACTGAAGCTTTCTTT
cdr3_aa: CASSQGKKNTEAFF

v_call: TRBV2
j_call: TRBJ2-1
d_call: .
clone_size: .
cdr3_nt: TGTGCCAGCGGAATATCGACCTTTTACAATGAGCAGTTCTTC
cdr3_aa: CASGISTFYNEQFF

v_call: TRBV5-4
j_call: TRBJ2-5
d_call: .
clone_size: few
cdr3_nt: TGTGCCAGCAGCTCCCAGGAACGAGAGACCCAGTACTTC
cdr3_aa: CASSSQERETQYF

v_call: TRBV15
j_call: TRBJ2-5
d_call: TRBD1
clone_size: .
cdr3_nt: TGTGCCACCAGCAGACGGACAGGGGGCAAGCAAGAGACCCAGTACTTC
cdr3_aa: CATSRRTGGKQETQYF

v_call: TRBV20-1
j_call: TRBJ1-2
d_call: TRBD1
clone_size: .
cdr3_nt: TGCAGTGCACAGGGGAAAGATGGCTACACCTTC
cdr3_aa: CSAQGKDGYTF

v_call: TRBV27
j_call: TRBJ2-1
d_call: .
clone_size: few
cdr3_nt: TGTGCCAGCAGTCCAGCAGGGGGGGGCACCTACAATGAGCAGTTCTTC
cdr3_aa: CASSPAGGGTYNEQFF

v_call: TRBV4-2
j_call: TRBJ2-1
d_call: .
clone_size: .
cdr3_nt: TGTGCCAGCAGCCAAGCCTCCTTTTCCTACAATGAGCAGTTCTTC
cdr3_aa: CASSQASFSYNEQFF

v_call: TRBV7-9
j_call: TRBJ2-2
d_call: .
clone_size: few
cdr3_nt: TGTGCCAGCAGGGCCCGACAGCACACCGGGGAGCTGTTTTTT
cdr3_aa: CASRARQHTGELFF

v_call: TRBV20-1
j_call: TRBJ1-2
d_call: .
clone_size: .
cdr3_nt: TGCAGTGCTAGTCGGCAGGGCAGGTCGAACTATGGCTACACCTTC
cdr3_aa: CSASRQGRSNYGYTF

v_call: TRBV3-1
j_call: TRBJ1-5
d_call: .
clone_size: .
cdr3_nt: TGTGCCAGCAGCCAAGAATCTTTCACCGCCCTACCCCAGCATTTT
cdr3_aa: CASSQESFTALPQHF

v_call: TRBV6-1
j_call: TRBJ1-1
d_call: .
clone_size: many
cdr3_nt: TGTGCCAGCAGTGAAGTCCTGAACACTGAAGCTTTCTTT
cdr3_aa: CASSEVLNTEAFF